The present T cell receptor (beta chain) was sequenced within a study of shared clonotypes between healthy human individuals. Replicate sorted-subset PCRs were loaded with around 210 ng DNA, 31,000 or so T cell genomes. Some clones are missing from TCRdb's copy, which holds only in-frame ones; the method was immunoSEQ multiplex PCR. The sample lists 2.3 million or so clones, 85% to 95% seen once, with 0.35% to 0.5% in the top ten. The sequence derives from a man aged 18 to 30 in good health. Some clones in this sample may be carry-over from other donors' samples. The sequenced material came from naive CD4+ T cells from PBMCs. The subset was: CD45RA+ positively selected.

CDR3 nucleotide sequence: TGTGCCAGCAGTCTACCCGGGACAGCTAATGGCTACACCTTC. This sequence encodes CASSLPGTANGYTF. This sequence joins TRBV6-1 and TRBJ1-2; 7 bases fit TRBD1. The CDR3 runs to 14 residues. Germline V gene data show CDR1 as MNHNS and CDR2 as SASEGT. Losses at the gene ends were 5 bases for V and 6 bases for J; bases not matched to a gene: 9.